Included here is one T cell receptor (beta chain) sequence, with context. It lacks a known antigen. No much larger clone exists at a distance of one base, and base qualities are not known. Genomic DNA was extracted with the Qiagen DNeasy kit from unsorted PBMCs and from negatively selected CD4+ and CD8+ fractions. Using primers that anneal to V and J segments, immunoSEQ multiplex PCR amplified the TCR beta CDR3 regions. A synthetic immune receptor repertoire was used to minimize amplification bias, and remaining bias was computationally removed after sequencing. Regarding the original processing steps: Repertoire diversity was quantified as the Shannon entropy index using custom Python scripts. Unsorted, CD4+ and CD8+ repertoires were examined separately, except in combined analyses, for which CD4+ and CD8+ sequences were merged in silico. Clonal expansion was defined as at least a 2-fold frequency increase after treatment relative to C1D1, with a pseudocount of 0.5 for undetected baseline clones. Clones with 0 or 1 copy at C1D1 were classified as singleton clones, and clones with 2 or more copies were classified as non-singleton clones. Clones expanded in unsorted samples were assigned a CD4+, CD8+ or unknown annotation through matching of protein sequences in sorted samples from the same patient. Diversity changes from C1D1 to C4D1 were tested in paired samples using Wilcoxon tests. The table was pulled from immuneACCESS by TCRdb, which kept in-frame rearrangements only. Such tables lose some clones; where checked, under half of the loss comes from unresolved V genes, and the rest has no known cause. V and J calls and clone size follow that table, whereas D and trimming were derived from the DNA. The sample profile shows more than 15,000 clones; 70% to 90% of them were found once. The top ten clonotypes cover over 10% of the sample.

What the time point label conveys for this sample: cycle 2 day 1 (C2D1) of nivolumab. Every trial patient had relapsed after autologous stem cell transplantation, and cohorts A, B and C differed in prior brentuximab vedotin exposure. The trial cohort included more than 55 patients with relapsed/refractory classical Hodgkin lymphoma, and each patient had a best overall response of complete response, partial response or progressive disease. Trial patients were treated with single-agent nivolumab in the multi-cohort phase II CheckMate 205 trial. An independent review committee assessed best overall response by applying the 2007 International Working Group response criteria. Trial PBMCs were collected just before the start of nivolumab (C1D1) and during therapy at cycle 2 day 1 and cycle 4 day 1. Peripheral blood was collected in 8 mL Vacutainer Cell Preparation Tubes, from which PBMCs were isolated by centrifugation and then cryopreserved.

This entry is derived from a study of PD-1 blockade in classical Hodgkin lymphoma (dated by TCRdb to the early 2020s). In the study overall: Nivolumab dosing was 3 mg/kg intravenously every 2 weeks, continuing until either disease progression or unacceptable toxicity. The study used TCR beta sequencing and CyTOF to define a peripheral blood immune signature of response to PD-1 blockade in classical Hodgkin lymphoma.

Here is what the overall study found, with its caveats: The study was limited to a single clinical trial cohort, and causes of repertoire differences, possibly disease activity or prior therapy, remained undefined. By C4D1, a significant rise was seen in CD4+ TCR diversity but not in CD8+ TCR diversity (p=0.0027 vs p=0.16), and the rise was most apparent among complete responders (p=0.02). Lower diversity was seen in patients whose nivolumab began less than 1 year after ASCT, and these patients were left out of later analyses so that immune reconstitution would not confound the results. Baseline TCR diversity was reported as lower in newly diagnosed patients than in healthy donors, and lower still in relapsed/refractory patients. Trial patients achieving complete response had baseline diversity similar to newly diagnosed patients, whereas partial responders and progressors had significantly lower diversity.

This clonotype originated in a human donor with classical Hodgkin lymphoma. Sequencing used peripheral blood mononuclear cells (PBMCs), obtained before the second cycle of nivolumab.

For the CDR3, the sequence is CASSLREPYEQYF. The DNA is as follows: TGTGCCAGCAGCCTCCGTGAGCCCTACGAGCAGTACTTC. The receptor chain draws on TRBV7-8 and TRBJ2-7, with the D gene not confidently named. The junction carries 10 bases between V and J, which are trimmed by 5 bases and 2 bases respectively. The CDR3 holds 13 amino acids from the cysteine to the phenylalanine. Only CDR3 DNA is held: 39 bases, read in frame from base 1. The germline V gene provides CDR1 SGHVS and CDR2 FQNEAQ.